This entry is about one T cell receptor beta chain. Its antigen remains unidentified. 5'RACE with constant-segment primers yielded barcoded, UMI-tagged TCR alpha and TCR beta cDNA libraries. MiXCR, applied by TCRdb to the 5' RACE reads, yields one record per CDR3 protein. The sample shows just under 50,000 distinct CDR3 sequences, 12% of them seen only once. CDR1 is MNHEY and CDR2 is SMNVEV in the germline V gene (reference sequence). The CDR3 consists of 16 residues. V was trimmed by 6 bases and J by 3 bases, leaving 18 bases between them. This sample is drawn from a study of T-cell memory formation after mild COVID-19. Points from the study as a whole: Clones that contracted from day 15 to 85 had balanced CD4/CD8; later expanders were CD4+ biased. Pre-infection memory contained some responding clones, which suggested that cross-reactive memory had joined.

This chain links TRBV27 with TRBJ1-5; D is undetermined. The source is a man aged 18 to 30 who had mild COVID-19 (a few samples of this study predate the infection). Cell type and time point are not known. The specimen was PBMCs or a T cell subset sorted from them (not recorded which). CDR3 loop: CASSTLPRAPNQPQHF. CDR3 nucleotide sequence: TGTGCCAGCAGCACCCTTCCCCGGGCCCCCAATCAGCCCCAGCATTTT.